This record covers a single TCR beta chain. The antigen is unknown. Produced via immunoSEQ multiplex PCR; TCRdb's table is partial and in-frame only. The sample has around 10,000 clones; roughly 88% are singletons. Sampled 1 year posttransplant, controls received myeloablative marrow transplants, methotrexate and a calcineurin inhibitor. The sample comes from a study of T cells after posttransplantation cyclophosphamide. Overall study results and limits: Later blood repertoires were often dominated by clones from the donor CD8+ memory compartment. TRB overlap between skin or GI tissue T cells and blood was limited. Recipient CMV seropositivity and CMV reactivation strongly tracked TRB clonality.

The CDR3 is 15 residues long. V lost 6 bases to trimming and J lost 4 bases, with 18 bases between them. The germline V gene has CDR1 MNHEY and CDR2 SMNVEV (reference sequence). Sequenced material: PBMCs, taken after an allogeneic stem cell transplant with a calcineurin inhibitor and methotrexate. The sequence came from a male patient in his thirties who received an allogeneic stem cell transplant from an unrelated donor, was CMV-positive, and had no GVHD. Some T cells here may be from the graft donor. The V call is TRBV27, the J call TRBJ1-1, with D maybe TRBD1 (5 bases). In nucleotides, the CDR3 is TGTGCCAGCAGAGTAATACAGGCTCGAGGCACTGAAGCTTTCTTT. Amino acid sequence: CASRVIQARGTEAFF.